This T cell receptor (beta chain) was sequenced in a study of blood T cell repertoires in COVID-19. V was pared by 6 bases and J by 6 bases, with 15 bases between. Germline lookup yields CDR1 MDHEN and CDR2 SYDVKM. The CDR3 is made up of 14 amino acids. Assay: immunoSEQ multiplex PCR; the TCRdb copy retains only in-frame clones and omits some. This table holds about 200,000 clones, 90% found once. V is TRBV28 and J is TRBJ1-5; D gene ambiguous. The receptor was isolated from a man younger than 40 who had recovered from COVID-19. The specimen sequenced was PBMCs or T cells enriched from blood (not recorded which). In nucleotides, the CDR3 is TGTGCCAGCAGCCCCTCCCACAGCGGTCAGCCCCAGCATTTT. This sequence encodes CASSPSHSGQPQHF.